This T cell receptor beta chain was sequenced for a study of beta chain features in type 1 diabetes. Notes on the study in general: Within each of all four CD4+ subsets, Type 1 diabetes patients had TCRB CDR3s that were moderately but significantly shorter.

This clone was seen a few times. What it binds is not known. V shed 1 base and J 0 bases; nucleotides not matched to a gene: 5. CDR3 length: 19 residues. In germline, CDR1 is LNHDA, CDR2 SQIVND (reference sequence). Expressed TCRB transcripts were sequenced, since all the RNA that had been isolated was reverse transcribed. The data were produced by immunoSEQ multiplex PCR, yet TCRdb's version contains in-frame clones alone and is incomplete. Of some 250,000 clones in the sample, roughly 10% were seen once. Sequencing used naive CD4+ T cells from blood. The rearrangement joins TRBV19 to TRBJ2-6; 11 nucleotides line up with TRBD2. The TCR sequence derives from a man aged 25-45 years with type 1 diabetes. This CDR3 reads CASSIARLAGNSGANVLTF. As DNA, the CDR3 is TGTGCCAGTAGTATAGCTAGACTAGCGGGGAACTCTGGGGCCAACGTCCTGACTTTC.